A single sample gave rise to the 24 T cell receptor beta chains below, sequenced in a study of T cells in Graves' hyperthyroidism and ophthalmopathy (dated by TCRdb to between 2018 and 2021). Receptor amplification or capture employed multiplex PCR. Instrument on record: Illumina HiSeq 2000. TCR beta CDR3 regions were amplified from RNA transcripts. For the first round of RT-PCR on the TCR CDR3, the HTBI primer set was used together with the Qiagen OneStep RT-PCR kit. TCRdb reprocessed the public reads (quality trimming at Q25 with fastp, clone calling with MiXCR) and kept in-frame beta chains. Identical CDR3 proteins give one entry, which carries the most common genes and DNA. This sample holds a few hundred thousand distinct CDR3 sequences; under 60% were observed only once. The ten top clones hold more than 7.5% of the sample. The sample comprised peripheral blood or thyroid tissue (not recorded which). The receptors originated from a woman between 18 and 29 years old with Graves' hyperthyroidism.

V gene TRBV12-5 combines with J gene TRBJ2-1, with 8 bases lining up with TRBD1. The germline CDR1 and CDR2 sequences are LGHNT and FRNRAP. The length of the CDR3 is 14 residues. CDR3 region: CASSFGTGDNEQFF. CDR3 DNA: TGTGCCAGCAGTTTCGGGACAGGCGACAATGAGCAGTTCTTC.

The chain employs TRBV20-1 and TRBJ1-1; unclear D gene. V dropped 1 base and J dropped 1 base, with 10 bases sitting between them. The CDR3 spans 14 residues. Germline V lookup: CDR1 DFQATT, CDR2 SNEGSKA (reference sequence). The DNA for the CDR3 is TGCAGTGCTAGAGGGACTAGCGGGAACACTGAAGCTTTCTTT. This gives the protein CSARGTSGNTEAFF.

This chain connects TRBV6-4 to TRBJ2-2; D gene ambiguous. The germline V and J ends were trimmed by 4 bases and 7 bases, with 7 bases remaining between them. The CDR3 extends over 12 amino acids. The germline V gene has CDR1 MRHNA and CDR2 SNTAGT. Here the CDR3 reads CASSAGVGELFF. CDR3 in DNA: TGTGCCAGCAGTGCTGGAGTCGGGGAGCTGTTTTTT.

The sample holds many counts of this clonotype. The chain couples TRBV7-2 to TRBJ1-5, with D unclear. Germline V lookup: CDR1 SGHTA, CDR2 FQGNSA. This CDR3 has 13 amino acids. The V end was cut by 5 bases, the J end by 4 bases, with 9 bases between. In nucleotides, the CDR3 is TGTGCCAGCAGCCTCTGGGGTAATCAGCCCCAGCATTTT. Protein sequence: CASSLWGNQPQHF.

This clonotype was detected a few times. The genes are TRBV5-6 and TRBJ2-7; D gene ambiguous. The CDR3 is 9 amino acids. Trimming took 6 bases from V and 7 from J, leaving 5 bases between them. CDR1 and CDR2 from the germline V gene are SGHDT and YYEEEE. The CDR3, as DNA: TGTGCCAGCACCTCTGAGCAGTACTTC. It translates to CASTSEQYF.

This clonotype was detected many times. The chain has TRBV20-1 and TRBJ1-5; no clear D gene. V was clipped by 3 bases and J by 3 bases, with 9 bases between them. The CDR3 is 13 amino acids. Germline V gives CDR1 DFQATT, CDR2 SNEGSKA (reference sequence). CDR3 sequence: CSASKGFNQPQHF. The CDR3 DNA reads TGCAGTGCTAGCAAGGGTTTCAATCAGCCCCAGCATTTT.

This chain connects TRBV7-9 to TRBJ1-5; D may be TRBD1 (5 bases). Germline CDR1 is SEHNR and CDR2 is FQNEAQ (reference sequence). The V gene lost 7 bases and the J gene lost 11 bases, with 21 bases spanning the gap. The CDR3 is 14 amino acids. The CDR3 is CASTGMETGETQHF. The DNA of the CDR3 is TGTGCCAGCACCGGTATGGAAACAGGAGAGACCCAGCATTTT.

This chain uses TRBV19 with TRBJ2-6; 7 nucleotides agree with TRBD2. Germline CDR1 reads LNHDA; CDR2 reads SQIVND (reference sequence). The CDR3 extends over 15 amino acids. J was trimmed by 1 base and V by 3 bases; bases with no gene match: 0. DNA for the CDR3: TGTGCCAGTAGTATGGGGGGGTCTGGGGCCAACGTCCTGACTTTC. This codes for CASSMGGSGANVLTF.

This sequence joins TRBV7-3 and TRBJ2-7; TRBD2 agrees at 9 bases. CDR1 SGHTA and CDR2 FQGTGA come from the germline V gene. V lost 5 bases, J lost 7 bases, and 15 bases stayed unmatched. The CDR3 loop spans 16 amino acids. The CDR3 spells CASSPSGKDSYNEQYF. CDR3 nucleotide sequence: TGTGCCAGCAGCCCTAGCGGGAAGGACTCCTACAATGAGCAGTACTTC.

This clonotype was seen many times. Here the CDR3 reads CSVDNGEGGTEAFF. In DNA, the CDR3 is TGCAGCGTTGATAACGGGGAGGGGGGCACTGAAGCTTTCTTT. This chain joins TRBV29-1 and TRBJ1-1; possible D gene TRBD1, 6 bases. Per the germline V gene, CDR1 is SQVTM and CDR2 is ANQGSEA. The CDR3 sequence is 14 residues long. The V end lost 3 bases, the J end lost 4 bases, and 15 bases lay between the germline ends.

The gene calls are TRBV5-1 and TRBJ2-1; 10 bases are a match to TRBD2. This CDR3 spans 16 amino acids. With 1 base clipped from V and 3 bases from J, the junction kept 4 bases outside the gene matches. The V gene's germline CDR1 is SGHRS and CDR2 YFSETQ. The CDR3 sequence: CASSLPTSGVYNEQFF. CDR3 DNA: TGCGCCAGCAGCTTGCCAACTAGCGGGGTCTACAATGAGCAGTTCTTC.

On this clonotype: A much larger clonotype is one base distant, so this may be a read error. This sequence joins TRBV4-2 and TRBJ1-5; D is unclear. From germline, CDR1 is LGHNA and CDR2 YNFKEQ. This CDR3 contains 15 residues. The CDR3 region is CAGSQEVRGNQPQHF. DNA of the CDR3: TGTGCCGGCAGCCAAGAAGTTCGGGGCAATCAGCCCCAGCATTTT.

This clonotype was counted at least ten times. The chain is built from TRBV6-2 or TRBV6-3 and TRBJ2-7; the D is unclear. Per the germline V gene, CDR1 is MNHEY and CDR2 is SVGEGT. The CDR3 runs to 19 residues. V was pared by 0 bases and J by 6 bases, with 27 bases between. The CDR3 DNA sequence: TGTGCCAGCAGTTACTCGGGCAGTACCTACACGACGGTACACTTCGAGCAGTACTTC. Protein sequence: CASSYSGSTYTTVHFEQYF.

The gene calls are TRBV7-3 and TRBJ2-5; 10 nucleotides align to TRBD1. The CDR3 is made up of 15 amino acids. The ends lost 4 bases at V and 5 bases at J; junction bases unmatched: 7. Germline CDR1 SGHTA, CDR2 FQGTGA. As DNA, the CDR3 is TGTGCCAGCAGCTCTGGCGGGACAGGGGATGAGACCCAGTACTTC. This translates into CASSSGGTGDETQYF.

The chain combines TRBV7-2 with TRBJ2-7; D is perhaps TRBD1 (6 bases). The J call may be faulty, since TRBJ2-1 better matches the DNA end. The CDR3 is 15 residues long. CDR1 is SGHTA, CDR2 FQGNSA, per germline. The CDR3 is CASSSFRDNHNEQFF. The CDR3, as DNA: TGTGCCAGCAGCTCATTCCGGGACAACCACAATGAGCAGTTCTTC.

The chain couples TRBV5-4 to TRBJ2-7; 11 bases line up with TRBD2. CDR1 and CDR2 (germline): SGHNT, YYREEE (reference sequence). V trimming: 4 bases; J trimming: 3 bases; junction bases outside the gene matches: 6. CDR3 length: 15 amino acids. CDR3 DNA: TGTGCCAGCAGCGCGGGACTAGCGGATTTCTACGAGCAGTACTTC. It encodes CASSAGLADFYEQYF.

The chain joins TRBV12-3 or TRBV12-4 to TRBJ1-5; D is undetermined. Trimming removed 3 bases from V and 9 bases from J, with 12 bases in between. The CDR3 runs 13 residues. The CDR3 loop is CASSLSGILPQHF. CDR3 in DNA: TGTGCCAGCAGTTTGTCGGGGATCCTGCCCCAGCATTTT.

The CDR3 reads CGRTVLNTEAFF. The CDR3 bases are TGTGGCCGGACAGTACTAAACACTGAAGCTTTCTTT. The chain employs TRBV27 and TRBJ1-1, with a weak D call TRBD1 (6 bases). Per germline, CDR1 MNHEY and CDR2 SMNVEV (reference sequence). This CDR3 region has 12 residues.

This clonotype was counted ten times or more. The V gene is TRBV6-5, the J gene TRBJ2-5; 10 nucleotides align to TRBD2. V lost 0 bases and J lost 5; bases outside the gene matches: 6. CDR1 and CDR2 (germline): MNHEY, SVGAGI. The CDR3 extends over 16 amino acids. CDR3 DNA sequence: TGTGCCAGCAGTTACTCGTTACTAGCGGGACGGGAGACCCAGTACTTC. Translated: CASSYSLLAGRETQYF.

At least ten counts were recorded for this clonotype. The chain couples TRBV3-1 to TRBJ2-5, with TRBD2 as a possible D gene (6 bases). CDR1 is LGHDT, CDR2 YNNKEL, per germline (reference sequence). V was clipped by 1 base and J by 4 bases, with 10 bases between them. The CDR3 is made up of 14 amino acids. As DNA, the CDR3 is TGTGCCAGCAGCCAAGTTGTGGGAGGAGAGACCCAGTACTTC. Amino acid sequence: CASSQVVGGETQYF.

V is TRBV15 and J is TRBJ1-5, with D unresolved. The ends were cut back, 2 bases at V and 2 bases at J, with 10 bases in the middle. The CDR3 extends over 15 amino acids. In germline, CDR1 is LNHNV, CDR2 YYDKDF (reference sequence). Here the CDR3 DNA reads TGTGCCACCAGCAGACGTGGGCCCGGCAATCAGCCCCAGCATTTT. Translated, it gives CATSRRGPGNQPQHF.

With respect to this clonotype: A much larger clone differs from this one at a single base, so this may be a read error. The chain couples TRBV7-2 to TRBJ1-2; 10 bases map to TRBD1. The V gene's germline CDR1 is SGHTA and CDR2 FQGNSA. The CDR3 sequence is 17 residues long. CDR3 bases: TGTGCCGGCAGCTTGGAGGGGACAGGGGCCCGGGGCTATGGCTACACCTTC. Translated, it gives CAGSLEGTGARGYGYTF.

V gene TRBV2 combines with J gene TRBJ2-5, with a tentative D call TRBD2 (6 bases). The V end lost 7 bases, the J end lost 5 bases, and 8 bases lay between the germline ends. CDR3 length: 11 amino acids. Germline values: CDR1 SNHLY, CDR2 FYNNEI. The CDR3 protein is CASMEGETQYF. CDR3 sequence (DNA): TGTGCCAGCATGGAGGGCGAGACCCAGTACTTC.

At least ten counts were recorded for this clonotype. This chain connects TRBV7-9 to TRBJ1-2; 7 positions agree with TRBD1. The V gene end was trimmed by 5 bases and the J gene end by 4 bases; junction bases not matched to a gene: 7. This CDR3 region has 14 residues. Germline V CDR1 and CDR2: SEHNR, FQNEAQ (reference sequence). The chain's CDR3 is CASSPTGVSYGYTF. The CDR3 region has the DNA TGTGCCAGCAGCCCCACAGGGGTGAGCTATGGCTACACCTTC.